This entry is about one T cell receptor (beta chain). The target antigen is unknown. The data derive from a study of long-term antiretroviral therapy in people with HIV. Study-wide findings and caveats: Repertoires from HIV showed CDR3 length ranges narrower than those of controls. Clonal populations expanded prior to ART predominated within the repertoire at all time points.

Running of the v3.0 immunoSEQ assay took place at survey level. This table comes from immunoSEQ multiplex PCR, and its TCRdb copy is limited to in-frame clones, with some not included. The sample includes tens of thousands of clones, over 75% of them seen just once. The CDR3 loop spans 15 amino acids. From germline, CDR1 is SGHVS and CDR2 FNYEAQ. Trimming took 4 bases from V and 0 from J, leaving 10 bases between them. All participants with HIV were treated in the United States. In each sample, roughly 0.9-10 million cryopreserved PBMC were present before DNA extraction. This sequence originates from a man between 18 and 29 years old with HIV. V gene TRBV7-6 combines with J gene TRBJ1-5; possibly TRBD1 for D (5 bases). The sample here was unsorted PBMCs, taken about 3.5 years after starting antiretroviral therapy. The CDR3 nucleotides are TGTGCCAGCAGCTGGGGGAACAGTAGCAATCAGCCCCAGCATTTT. This gives the protein CASSWGNSSNQPQHF.